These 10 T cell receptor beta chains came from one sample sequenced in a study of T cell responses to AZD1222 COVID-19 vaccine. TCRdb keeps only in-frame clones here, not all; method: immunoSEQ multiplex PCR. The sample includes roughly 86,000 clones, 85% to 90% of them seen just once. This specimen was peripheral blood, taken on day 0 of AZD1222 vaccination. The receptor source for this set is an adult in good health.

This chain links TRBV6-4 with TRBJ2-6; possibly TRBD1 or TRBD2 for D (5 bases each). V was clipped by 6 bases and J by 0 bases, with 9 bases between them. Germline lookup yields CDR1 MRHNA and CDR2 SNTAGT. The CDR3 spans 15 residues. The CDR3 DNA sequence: TGTGCCAGCAGCGGGGCCTCCTCTGGGGCCAACGTCCTGACTTTC. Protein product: CASSGASSGANVLTF.

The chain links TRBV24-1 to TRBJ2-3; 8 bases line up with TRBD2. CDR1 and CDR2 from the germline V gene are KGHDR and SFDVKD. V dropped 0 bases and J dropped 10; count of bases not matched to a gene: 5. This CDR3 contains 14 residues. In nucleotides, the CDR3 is TGTGCCACCAGTGATTTGGGGGGACTAGTGGCGCAGTATTTT. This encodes CATSDLGGLVAQYF.

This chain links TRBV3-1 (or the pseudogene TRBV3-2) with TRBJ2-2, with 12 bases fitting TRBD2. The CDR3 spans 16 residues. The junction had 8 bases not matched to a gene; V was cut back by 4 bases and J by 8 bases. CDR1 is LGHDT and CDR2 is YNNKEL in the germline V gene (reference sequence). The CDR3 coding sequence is TGTGCCAGCAGCCGGCCTAGCGGGAGGGCAGCGGGGGAGCTGTTTTTT. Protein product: CASSRPSGRAAGELFF.

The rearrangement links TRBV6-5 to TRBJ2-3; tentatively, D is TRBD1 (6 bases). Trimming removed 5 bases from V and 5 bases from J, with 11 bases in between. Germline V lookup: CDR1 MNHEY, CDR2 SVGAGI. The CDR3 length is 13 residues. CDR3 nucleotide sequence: TGTGCCAGCAGTCAACGGACAGTAGATACGCAGTATTTT. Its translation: CASSQRTVDTQYF.

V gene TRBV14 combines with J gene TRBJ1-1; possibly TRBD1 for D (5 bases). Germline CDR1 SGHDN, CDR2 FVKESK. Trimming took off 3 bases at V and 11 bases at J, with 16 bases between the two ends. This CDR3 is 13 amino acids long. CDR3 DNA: TGTGCCAGCAGCCAGGGGACGTGGGGTGGGGCTTTCTTT. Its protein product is CASSQGTWGGAFF.

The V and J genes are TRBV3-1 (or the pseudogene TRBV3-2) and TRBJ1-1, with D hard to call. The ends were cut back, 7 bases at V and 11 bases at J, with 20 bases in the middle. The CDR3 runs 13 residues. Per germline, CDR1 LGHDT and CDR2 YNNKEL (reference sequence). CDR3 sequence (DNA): TGTGCCAGCACCTTTGGTCGGATGGATGCGGCTTTCTTT. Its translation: CASTFGRMDAAFF.

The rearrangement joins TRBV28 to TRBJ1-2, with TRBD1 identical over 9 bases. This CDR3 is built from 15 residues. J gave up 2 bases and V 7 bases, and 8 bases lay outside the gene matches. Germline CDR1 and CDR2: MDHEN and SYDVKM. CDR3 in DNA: TGTGCCAGCATATTAAGGACAGGGGAAAACTATGGCTACACCTTC. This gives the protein CASILRTGENYGYTF.

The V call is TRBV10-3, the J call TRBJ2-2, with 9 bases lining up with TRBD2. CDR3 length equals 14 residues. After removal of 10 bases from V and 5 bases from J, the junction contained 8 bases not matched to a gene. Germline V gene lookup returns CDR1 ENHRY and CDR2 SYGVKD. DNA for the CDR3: TGTGCCACCATAGCGGGAGCTAGGACCGGGGAGCTGTTTTTT. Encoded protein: CATIAGARTGELFF.

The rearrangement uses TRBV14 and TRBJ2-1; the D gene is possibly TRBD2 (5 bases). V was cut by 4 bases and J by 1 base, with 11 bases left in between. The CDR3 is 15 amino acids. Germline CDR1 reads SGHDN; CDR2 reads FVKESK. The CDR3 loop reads CASSLWSGSYNEQFF. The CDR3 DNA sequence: TGTGCCAGCAGCCTCTGGAGCGGATCCTACAATGAGCAGTTCTTC.

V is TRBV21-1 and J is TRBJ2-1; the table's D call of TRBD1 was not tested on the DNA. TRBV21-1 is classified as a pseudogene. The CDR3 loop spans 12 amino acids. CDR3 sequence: CASSRDKTEQFF. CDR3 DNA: TGTGCCAGCAGCAGAGACAAAACTGAGCAGTTCTTC.